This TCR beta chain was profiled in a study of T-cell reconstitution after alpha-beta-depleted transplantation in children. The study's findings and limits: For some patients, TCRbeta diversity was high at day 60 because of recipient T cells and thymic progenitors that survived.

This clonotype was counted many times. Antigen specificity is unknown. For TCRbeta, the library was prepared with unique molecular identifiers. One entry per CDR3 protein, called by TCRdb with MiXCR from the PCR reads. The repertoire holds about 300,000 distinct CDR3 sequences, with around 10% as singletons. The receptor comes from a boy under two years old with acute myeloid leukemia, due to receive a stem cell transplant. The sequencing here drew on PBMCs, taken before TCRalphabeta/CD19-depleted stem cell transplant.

The CDR3 spells CASSPGGPGSQHF. The CDR3 DNA follows: TGTGCCAGCAGTCCCGGAGGTCCTGGCTCCCAGCATTTT. This chain connects TRBV28 to TRBJ1-5; D uncertain. The V gene's germline CDR1 is MDHEN and CDR2 SYDVKM. Trimming took 5 bases from V and 11 from J, leaving 16 bases between them. This CDR3 is 13 amino acids long.